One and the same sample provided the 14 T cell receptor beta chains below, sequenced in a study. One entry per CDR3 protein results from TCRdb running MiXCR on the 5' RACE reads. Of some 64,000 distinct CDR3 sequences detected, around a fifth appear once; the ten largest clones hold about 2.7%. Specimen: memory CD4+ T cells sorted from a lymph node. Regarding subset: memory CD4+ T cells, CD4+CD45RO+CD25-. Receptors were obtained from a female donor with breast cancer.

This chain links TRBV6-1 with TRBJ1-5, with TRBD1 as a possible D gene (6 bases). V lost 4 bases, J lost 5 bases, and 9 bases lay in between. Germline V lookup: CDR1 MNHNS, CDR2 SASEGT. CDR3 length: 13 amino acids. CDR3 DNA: TGTGCCAGCAGTGTGGGGGCGGATCAGCCCCAGCATTTT. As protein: CASSVGADQPQHF.

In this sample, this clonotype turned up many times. The CDR3 DNA follows: TGTGCCATCAGTACCGGGACAGGGAGGGTCGGGGCCCTCCACTTT. Translation: CAISTGTGRVGALHF. The gene calls are TRBV10-3 and TRBJ1-6; TRBD1 aligns across 9 bases. Per germline, CDR1 ENHRY and CDR2 SYGVKD. CDR3 size: 15 residues. The junction had 13 bases not matched to a gene; V was cut back by 5 bases and J by 14 bases.

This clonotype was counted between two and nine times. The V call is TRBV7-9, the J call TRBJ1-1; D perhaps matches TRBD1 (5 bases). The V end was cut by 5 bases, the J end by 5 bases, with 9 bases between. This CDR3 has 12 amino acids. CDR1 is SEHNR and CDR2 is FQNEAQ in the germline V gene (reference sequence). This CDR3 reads CASSRQGTEAFF. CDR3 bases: TGTGCCAGCAGCAGGCAGGGAACTGAAGCTTTCTTT.

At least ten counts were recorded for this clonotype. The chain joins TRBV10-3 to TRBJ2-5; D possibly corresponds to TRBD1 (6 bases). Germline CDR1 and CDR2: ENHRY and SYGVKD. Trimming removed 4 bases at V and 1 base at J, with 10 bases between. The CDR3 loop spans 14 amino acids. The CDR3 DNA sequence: TGTGCCATCAGTGCTACAGGGATCCAAGAGACCCAGTACTTC. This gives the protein CAISATGIQETQYF.

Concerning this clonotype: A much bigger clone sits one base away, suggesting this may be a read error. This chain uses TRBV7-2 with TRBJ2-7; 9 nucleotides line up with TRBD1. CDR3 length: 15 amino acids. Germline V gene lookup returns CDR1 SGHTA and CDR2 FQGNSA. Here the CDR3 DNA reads TGTGCCACCGGGGACAGGGACAATTTGAACTACGGGCAGTACTTC. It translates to CATGDRDNLNYGQYF.

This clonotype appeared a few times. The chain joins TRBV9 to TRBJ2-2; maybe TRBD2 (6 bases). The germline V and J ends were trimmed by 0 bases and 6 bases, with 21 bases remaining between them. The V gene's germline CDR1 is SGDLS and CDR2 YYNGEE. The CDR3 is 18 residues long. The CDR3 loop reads CASSVALSATREAGELFF. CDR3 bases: TGTGCCAGCAGCGTAGCTCTGTCGGCGACGAGGGAGGCCGGGGAGCTGTTTTTT.

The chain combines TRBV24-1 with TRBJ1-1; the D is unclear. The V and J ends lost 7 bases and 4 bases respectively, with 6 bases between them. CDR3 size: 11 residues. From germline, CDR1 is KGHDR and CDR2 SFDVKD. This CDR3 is CATRQSTEAFF. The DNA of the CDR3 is TGTGCCACCAGACAGAGCACTGAAGCTTTCTTT.

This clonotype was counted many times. The CDR3 DNA reads as TGTGCCAGCAGTTACTCCGGGGGGCGCTCCACAGATACGCAGTATTTT. This translates into CASSYSGGRSTDTQYF. The gene calls are TRBV6-5 and TRBJ2-3; D might be TRBD2 (7 bases). Trimming cost V 0 bases and J 2 bases, with 12 bases left between them. The CDR3 has 16 amino acids. Germline CDR1 and CDR2: MNHEY and SVGAGI.

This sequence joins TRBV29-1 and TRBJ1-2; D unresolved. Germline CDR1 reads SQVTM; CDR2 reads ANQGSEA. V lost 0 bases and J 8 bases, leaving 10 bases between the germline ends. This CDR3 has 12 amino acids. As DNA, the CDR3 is TGCAGCGTTGAAGACTACCTAGGGGGCTACACCTTC. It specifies CSVEDYLGGYTF.

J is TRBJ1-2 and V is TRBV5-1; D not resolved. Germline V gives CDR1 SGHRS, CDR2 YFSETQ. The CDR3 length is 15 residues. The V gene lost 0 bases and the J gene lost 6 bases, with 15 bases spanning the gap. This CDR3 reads CASSLELPVRDGYTF. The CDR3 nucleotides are TGCGCCAGCAGCTTGGAACTCCCAGTTCGCGATGGCTACACCTTC.

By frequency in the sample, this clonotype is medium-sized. In DNA, the CDR3 is TGCGCCAGCAGCCCCGGGACAGGCTCCTACAATGAGCAGTTCTTC. Its translation: CASSPGTGSYNEQFF. The V gene is TRBV5-1, the J gene TRBJ2-1; 8 nucleotides align to TRBD1. This CDR3 is 15 amino acids long. CDR1 and CDR2 (germline): SGHRS, YFSETQ. The trim removed 4 bases at V and 0 bases at J, leaving 3 bases unmatched.

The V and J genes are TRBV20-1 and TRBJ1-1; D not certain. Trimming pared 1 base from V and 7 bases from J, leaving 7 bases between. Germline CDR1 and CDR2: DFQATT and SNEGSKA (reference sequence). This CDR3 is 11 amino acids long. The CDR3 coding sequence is TGCAGTGCTAGAGGTGCGCTTGAAGCTTTCTTT. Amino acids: CSARGALEAFF.

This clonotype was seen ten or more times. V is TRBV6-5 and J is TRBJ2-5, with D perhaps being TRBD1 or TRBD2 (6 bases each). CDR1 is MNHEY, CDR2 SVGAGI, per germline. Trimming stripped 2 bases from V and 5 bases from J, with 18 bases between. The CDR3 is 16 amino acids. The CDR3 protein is CASSYGAGGRGETQYF. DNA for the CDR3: TGTGCCAGCAGTTACGGGGCCGGGGGCCGGGGGGAGACCCAGTACTTC.

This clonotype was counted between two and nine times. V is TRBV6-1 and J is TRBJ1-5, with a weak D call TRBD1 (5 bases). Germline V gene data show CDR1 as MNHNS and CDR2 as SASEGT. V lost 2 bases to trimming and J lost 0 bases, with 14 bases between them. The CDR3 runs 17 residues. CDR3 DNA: TGTGCCAGCAGTGAAAGGTCAGGGTGGGATAGCAATCAGCCCCAGCATTTT. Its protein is CASSERSGWDSNQPQHF.